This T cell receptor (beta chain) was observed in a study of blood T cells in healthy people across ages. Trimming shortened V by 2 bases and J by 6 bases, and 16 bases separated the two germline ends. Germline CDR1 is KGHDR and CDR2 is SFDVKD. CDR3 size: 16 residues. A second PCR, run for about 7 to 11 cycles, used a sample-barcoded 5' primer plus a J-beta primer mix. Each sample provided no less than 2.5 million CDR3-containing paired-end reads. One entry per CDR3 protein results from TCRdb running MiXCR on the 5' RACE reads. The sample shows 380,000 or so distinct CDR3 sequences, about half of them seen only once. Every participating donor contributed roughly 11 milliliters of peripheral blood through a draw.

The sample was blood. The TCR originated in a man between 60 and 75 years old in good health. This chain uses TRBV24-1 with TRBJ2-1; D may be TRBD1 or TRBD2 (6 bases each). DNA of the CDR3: TGTGCCACCAGTGATTCCCGGGGGCCCCTAGGCAATGAGCAGTTCTTC. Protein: CATSDSRGPLGNEQFF.